This is a list of T cell receptor beta chains from one sample in a study of T cells in Graves' hyperthyroidism and ophthalmopathy. MiXCR, applied by TCRdb to the multiplex PCR reads, yields one record per CDR3 protein. The table records 450,000 to 650,000 distinct CDR3 sequences, 14% of them present only once. Specimen: blood. The receptors originated from a woman younger than 30 with Graves' ophthalmopathy. Both conserved end residues are part of each CDR3.

TRBJ1-5 | TRBV25-1 | CASSRGVVPHFLQHF
TRBJ2-1 | TRBV25-1 | CASSVIGGEGEQFF
TRBJ1-1 | TRBV7-6 | CASSLARHPAGQGAFF
TRBJ2-7 | TRBV20-1 | CSGVRGQGYEQYF
TRBJ2-4 | TRBV28 | CASSGIKNIQYF
TRBJ1-3 | TRBV12-3/TRBV12-4 | CASSQTGLGNTIYF
TRBJ2-5 | TRBV7-3 | CASSPRTSGRAGETQYF
TRBJ1-5 | TRBV12-3/TRBV12-4 | CASSFRSGTDSNQPQHF
TRBJ1-2 | TRBV20-1 | CSASGGSREGYTF
TRBJ1-1 | TRBV20-1 | CSASFSGTGSTEAFF
TRBJ2-1 | TRBV18 | CASSPPGLVYNEQFF
TRBJ1-2 | TRBV19 | CASLEAGGNYGYTF
TRBJ1-2 | TRBV28 | CASSRSGSSYGYTF
TRBJ1-1 | TRBV11-2 | CASSLGWTRNTEAFF
TRBJ2-1 | TRBV6-2/TRBV6-3 | CASGNQPFLAILAGGDEQFF
TRBJ2-3 | TRBV24-1 | CATSRGTDTQYF
TRBJ2-2 | TRBV11-2 | CASSHNLDPRTGELFF
TRBJ1-5 | TRBV27 | CASSLSKAGNQPQHF
TRBJ2-1 | TRBV24-1 | CATSDSGRQAGEQFF
TRBJ1-1 | TRBV20-1 | CSARDQSAFF
TRBJ2-1 | TRBV29-1 | CSVDPIAGVYNEQFF
TRBJ2-7 | TRBV6-1 | CASTGTGTGPSYEQYF
TRBJ2-4 | TRBV7-9 | CASSPVELAKNIQYF
TRBJ2-6 | TRBV4-2 | CASSQAQGISGANVLTF
TRBJ1-5 | TRBV19 | CASSQGYGNQPQHF
TRBJ1-2 | TRBV6-5 | CASSYLGAPYGYTF
TRBJ2-1 | TRBV20-1 | CSARGSMGSYNEQFF
TRBJ1-4 | TRBV7-9 | CASSQPDAWVNEKLFF
TRBJ2-5 | TRBV7-9 | CASSRTSAQETQYF
TRBJ1-4 | TRBV2 | CASTQGGGTNEKLFF
TRBJ2-1 | TRBV6-2/TRBV6-3 | CASRQTGQKAIEQFF
TRBJ2-3 | TRBV16 | CASSQSGITTDTQYF
TRBJ1-3 | TRBV11-2 | CASSPTGGSSGNTIYF
TRBJ2-5 | TRBV4-2 | CASSHSSGREETQYF
TRBJ1-1 | TRBV5-1 | CASSWDRGANTEAFF
TRBJ2-2 | TRBV7-2 | CASSGRTSVGELFF
TRBJ2-3 | TRBV7-9 | CASSAPRDPWGDTQYF
TRBJ2-7 | TRBV30 | CARGGLAGVSEQYF
TRBJ2-1 | TRBV18 | CASHRMRRNQFF
TRBJ2-3 | TRBV10-3 | CAISGGAGGPDTQYF
TRBJ1-5 | TRBV30 | CAWSKTGTGDNQPQHF
TRBJ2-3 | TRBV7-2 | CASSLGTSSSTDTQYF
TRBJ2-6 | TRBV28 | CASSPLGQNTGANVLTF
TRBJ2-5 | TRBV5-1 | CASSLLESVTQYF
TRBJ2-7 | TRBV12-3/TRBV12-4 | CASSNTGSHEQYF
TRBJ2-1 | TRBV12-3/TRBV12-4 | CASRNGLTSSYNEQFF
TRBJ2-1 | TRBV5-8 | CASSPIENFYNEQLF
TRBJ2-3 | TRBV20-1 | CSALGLAGGGRHTDTQYF
TRBJ2-7 | TRBV6-6 | CASSYGPGAGVLEQYF
TRBJ2-7 | TRBV7-9 | CASSPRDRYEQYF
TRBJ2-7 | TRBV4-1 | CASSQERLGSKNEQYF
TRBJ2-1 | TRBV5-4 | CASSLETSGRPRSYNEQFF
TRBJ1-3 | TRBV28 | CASSFLQSGNTIYF
TRBJ2-7 | TRBV12-3/TRBV12-4 | CASSLSGSSGEQYF
TRBJ2-2 | TRBV9 | CASSVVKAGGPANTGELFF
TRBJ2-7 | TRBV20-1 | CSARAGGEQYF
TRBJ2-7 | TRBV5-1 | CASSTSGDVSYEQYF
TRBJ2-1 | TRBV5-1 | CASSSPGLAGYNEQFF